This TCR beta chain was sequenced for a study of shared clonotypes between healthy human individuals. This clone was picked up one time. Generated by immunoSEQ multiplex PCR, the TCRdb table keeps only in-frame clones and is missing some. Of about a million clones detected, approximately 77% appear once; the ten largest clones hold about 0.94%. This sequence was found in a man younger than 30 in good health. Some clones in this sample may be carry-over from other donors' samples. The specimen was memory CD4+ T cells from PBMCs. Specified subset: CD45RA-negative fraction.

CDR3 sequence reads: CASSLAGSTDTQYF. The CDR3 DNA reads TGTGCCAGCAGCCTTGCCGGTAGCACAGATACGCAGTATTTT. The chain has TRBV13 and TRBJ2-3; D is unresolved. This CDR3 contains 14 residues. Germline V gives CDR1 PRHDT, CDR2 FYEKMQ (reference sequence). Trimming took off 5 bases at V and 0 bases at J, with 9 bases between the two ends.